The next 27 T cell receptor beta chains were all read from a single sample in a study of T cells in Graves' hyperthyroidism and ophthalmopathy. It was RNA transcripts that yielded the amplified TCR beta CDR3 regions. First-round RT-PCR of the TCR CDR3 relied on the HTBI primer set. TCRdb processed the multiplex PCR reads anew with MiXCR; each CDR3 protein has one entry. The data contain roughly 280,000 distinct CDR3 sequences, approximately 17% of them seen just once; the ten biggest clones take up around 58%. Sequencing was performed on blood. These receptors were collected from an older woman with Graves' ophthalmopathy.

This clonotype was recorded many times. The J gene is TRBJ2-1, the V gene TRBV9, with 8 bases matching TRBD2. V lost 5 bases and J lost 0; bases outside the gene matches: 4. Germline CDR1 SGDLS, CDR2 YYNGEE. The CDR3 has 15 residues. The CDR3 region has the DNA TGTGCCAGCAGTGTGAGCGGGAGCTCCTACAATGAGCAGTTCTTC. This encodes CASSVSGSSYNEQFF.

This sequence joins TRBV9 and TRBJ2-3, with TRBD2 as a possible D gene (6 bases). Trimming cost V 0 bases and J 0 bases, with 14 bases left between them. There are 17 residues in the CDR3. Germline values: CDR1 SGDLS, CDR2 YYNGEE. In nucleotides, the CDR3 is TGTGCCAGCAGCGTAGCCTCTAGCGCCCGAAGCACAGATACGCAGTATTTT. It encodes CASSVASSARSTDTQYF.

The V and J genes are TRBV6-2 or TRBV6-3 and TRBJ2-7; no definite D call. CDR3 length: 11 residues. Germline lookup yields CDR1 MNHEY and CDR2 SVGEGT. V was trimmed by 5 bases and J by 6 bases, leaving 8 bases between them. Here the CDR3 reads CASSGLGEQYF. The CDR3 DNA is TGTGCCAGCAGTGGCTTGGGCGAGCAGTACTTC.

V gene TRBV30 combines with J gene TRBJ1-2, with 7 bases identical to TRBD1. CDR3 size: 14 residues. The V and J ends lost 5 bases and 4 bases, in that order; junction bases with no gene match: 10. Germline V lookup: CDR1 GTSNPN, CDR2 SVGIG (reference sequence). The CDR3 sequence: CAWVGVDRVYGYTF. As DNA, the CDR3 is TGTGCCTGGGTGGGGGTCGACAGGGTCTATGGCTACACCTTC.

This clonotype was counted only a few times. V and J are TRBV20-1 and TRBJ1-5, with a tentative D call TRBD1 (5 bases). Trimming took 5 bases from V and 9 from J, leaving 17 bases between them. Germline V lookup: CDR1 DFQATT, CDR2 SNEGSKA (reference sequence). This CDR3 has 13 amino acids. Written as DNA, the CDR3 is TGCAGTGCTCAGGGACGGGGTGGACGGCCCCAGCATTTT. Protein sequence: CSAQGRGGRPQHF.

About this clonotype itself: With a much larger clone just one base away, this may be a read error. The chain uses TRBV18 and TRBJ2-7; no clear D. CDR1 KGHSH and CDR2 LQKENI come from the germline V gene. CDR3 length: 12 amino acids. V was shortened by 5 bases and J by 7 bases, with 12 bases between the two germline ends. Written as DNA, the CDR3 is TGTGCCAGCTCATTTACGGCCTTGGAGCAGTACTTC. Its translation is CASSFTALEQYF. Using reference TRBV18 and TRBJ2-7 for the parts outside the CDR3, the full variable domain is NAGVMQNPRHLVRRRGQEARLRCSPMKGHSHVYWYRQLPEEGLKFMVYLQKENIIDESGMPKERFSAEFPKEGPSILRIQQVVRGDSAAYFCASSFTALEQYFGPGTRLTVT.

This clonotype appeared many times. The chain links TRBV20-1 to TRBJ2-3; 11 nucleotides match TRBD2. CDR1 and CDR2 from the germline V gene are DFQATT and SNEGSKA (reference sequence). Trimming cost V 4 bases and J 5 bases; bases outside gene matches: 5. CDR3 length: 14 amino acids. CDR3 sequence: CSAILAGVGDTQYF. The DNA of the CDR3 is TGCAGTGCTATACTAGCGGGAGTTGGAGATACGCAGTATTTT.

Only a few counts were recorded for this clonotype. This rearrangement joins TRBV5-1 to TRBJ2-7, with a weak D call TRBD1 (6 bases). Trimming pared 0 bases from V and 3 bases from J, leaving 13 bases between. Germline CDR1 SGHRS, CDR2 YFSETQ. This CDR3 is built from 15 residues. The CDR3 DNA is TGCGCCAGCAGCTTGGGGGACACTTCGCTCTACGAGCAGTACTTC. It is translated as CASSLGDTSLYEQYF.

This clonotype was recorded at least ten times. The DNA for the CDR3 is TGTGCCAGCAGTCGTACGGGACTAGCGGGACCCAGAACCCCGACCCAGTACTTC. Its translation is CASSRTGLAGPRTPTQYF. V is TRBV27 and J is TRBJ2-5; 13 nucleotides align to TRBD2. This CDR3 has 18 amino acids. The germline V gene encodes CDR1 MNHEY and CDR2 SMNVEV (reference sequence). The junction had 16 bases not matched to a gene; V was cut back by 5 bases and J by 7 bases.

This clonotype was seen at least ten times. This chain joins TRBV20-1 and TRBJ2-1; 7 nucleotides line up with TRBD2. CDR1 is DFQATT, CDR2 SNEGSKA, per germline (reference sequence). This CDR3 comprises 17 residues. The V segment lost 1 base and the J segment 8 bases; nucleotides outside the gene matches: 17. CDR3 region: CSARAVGAGVQVYEQFF. The DNA of the CDR3 is TGCAGTGCTAGAGCCGTGGGCGCGGGAGTGCAGGTCTATGAGCAGTTCTTC.

This clonotype was recorded many times. The V call is TRBV28, the J call TRBJ1-2; the match to TRBD1 covers 8 bases. J was trimmed by 0 bases and V by 3 bases; bases with no gene match: 3. From germline, CDR1 is MDHEN and CDR2 SYDVKM. The CDR3 spans 15 residues. CDR3 sequence (DNA): TGTGCCAGCAGTTTTAACAGGGGGTCTAACTATGGCTACACCTTC. The encoded protein is CASSFNRGSNYGYTF.

This clonotype came up many times. This chain links TRBV2 with TRBJ1-3, with TRBD1 identical over 7 bases. The CDR3 loop spans 15 amino acids. Germline assignment: CDR1 SNHLY and CDR2 FYNNEI. V was clipped by 1 base and J by 2 bases; unmatched bases: 2. The CDR3 DNA follows: TGTGCCAGCAGTGAAGTCCAGGGGGCTGGAAACACCATATATTTT. Protein sequence: CASSEVQGAGNTIYF.

This clonotype was seen repeatedly, ten times or more. The chain links TRBV6-1 to TRBJ2-2, with 8 bases lining up with TRBD1. This CDR3 spans 17 amino acids. Germline V gene lookup returns CDR1 MNHNS and CDR2 SASEGT. J was trimmed by 2 bases and V by 7 bases; bases with no gene match: 12. CDR3 sequence: CASTKRTGTGNTGELFF. The DNA of the CDR3 is TGTGCCAGCACCAAAAGGACCGGGACAGGCAACACCGGGGAGCTGTTTTTT.

Many counts were recorded for this clonotype. The chain is built from TRBV6-1 and TRBJ1-1; D possibly corresponds to TRBD1 (5 bases). V shed 11 bases and J shed 1 base, with 26 bases lying between them. This CDR3 comprises 17 residues. Germline CDR1 reads MNHNS; CDR2 reads SASEGT. The CDR3 coding sequence is TGTGCCCCCAGGGCTCGGGTTTGTAGGCGTTCGAACACTGAAGCTTTCTTT. Translated: CAPRARVCRRSNTEAFF.

Ten or more counts support this clonotype. The J gene is TRBJ2-1, the V gene TRBV28; 10 bases align to TRBD2. V trimming: 2 bases; J trimming: 7 bases; junction bases outside the gene matches: 5. Looked up from germline, CDR1 is MDHEN and CDR2 is SYDVKM. The CDR3 spans 15 residues. CDR3 residues: CASSLLAGVVNEQFF. The DNA for the CDR3 is TGTGCCAGCAGTTTACTAGCGGGAGTAGTAAATGAGCAGTTCTTC.

Worth noting for this clonotype: A clone one base away is much larger, so this may be a read error. The rearrangement uses TRBV20-1 and TRBJ2-7; D not resolved. From germline, CDR1 is DFQATT and CDR2 SNEGSKA (reference sequence). The CDR3 runs 11 residues. The CDR3 protein is CSARKNYKQYF. For the CDR3, the DNA is TGCAGTGCTAGAAAAAACTACAAGCAGTACTTC.

In the case of this clonotype: This may be a read error, as it is one base from a much larger clone. J is TRBJ1-5 and V is TRBV7-2; D remains unclear. Germline CDR1 and CDR2: SGHTA and FQGNSA. This CDR3 has 13 amino acids. The CDR3 DNA reads as TGTGCCATCAGCTTTAAGGGAGATCAGCCCCAGCATTTT. Translating gives CAISFKGDQPQHF.

This clonotype showed up many times. J is TRBJ2-5 and V is TRBV20-1; D not certain. V dropped 0 bases and J dropped 1 base, with 18 bases sitting between them. From germline, CDR1 is DFQATT and CDR2 SNEGSKA (reference sequence). The length of the CDR3 is 17 residues. CDR3 DNA: TGCAGTGCTAGAGATGATGGTGGTGGCGGAATCCAAGAGACCCAGTACTTC. Its translation is CSARDDGGGGIQETQYF.

In this sample, this clonotype turned up many times. This chain links TRBV7-2 with TRBJ2-7; 10 positions agree with TRBD1. The germline CDR1 and CDR2 sequences are SGHTA and FQGNSA. V shed 5 bases, J shed 3 bases, and the junction held 10 bases outside the gene matches. The length of the CDR3 is 16 residues. CDR3 in DNA: TGTGCCAGCAGCGCAGGAGTGTGGACAGGGGGCTACGAGCAGTACTTC. The encoded protein is CASSAGVWTGGYEQYF.

Ten or more counts support this clonotype. V and J are TRBV12-3 or TRBV12-4 and TRBJ1-5; D uncertain. The CDR3 spans 15 residues. V lost 2 bases, J lost 1 base, and 9 bases lay in between. CDR3 DNA sequence: TGTGCCAGCAGTTTACTGGGCGGGAGCAATCAGCCCCAGCATTTT. Translating gives CASSLLGGSNQPQHF.

This clonotype was detected many times. One end of the junction is discordant with germline, which a read error may explain. The chain recombines TRBV11-2 with TRBJ1-6; perhaps TRBD1 as D (6 bases). The CDR3 sequence is 19 residues long. Germline CDR1 and CDR2: SGHAT and FQNNGV. The CDR3 loop reads CASNLDLVGDTGRNSPLHF. The CDR3 nucleotides read TGTGCCAGCAACTTAGACCTGGTTGGAGACACAGGGAGAAATTCACCCCTCCACTTT.

This clonotype was picked up many times. In nucleotides, the CDR3 is TGCAGCGCGACTAGCGGGAGGGCGCAAGAGACCCAGTACTTC. It yields the protein CSATSGRAQETQYF. This chain links TRBV29-1 with TRBJ2-5, with TRBD2 matching over 14 bases. The junction had 3 bases not matched to a gene; V was cut back by 7 bases and J by 2 bases. Germline V gene data show CDR1 as SQVTM and CDR2 as ANQGSEA. The CDR3 length is 14 residues.

In this sample, this clonotype turned up many times. This chain uses TRBV15 with TRBJ2-1; 9 nucleotides line up with TRBD1. The germline CDR1 and CDR2 sequences are LNHNV and YYDKDF (reference sequence). V was clipped by 0 bases and J by 3 bases; unmatched bases: 3. The CDR3 runs 16 residues. CDR3 protein: CATSRDGTGYYNEQFF. As DNA, the CDR3 is TGTGCCACCAGCAGAGACGGGACAGGGTACTACAATGAGCAGTTCTTC.

Only a few counts were recorded for this clonotype. J is TRBJ2-5 and V is TRBV7-7; 13 positions agree with TRBD2. The germline V gene has CDR1 SSHAT and CDR2 FNYEAQ (reference sequence). The CDR3 length is 19 residues. Germline trimming cut 5 bases from V and 0 bases from J; bases unmatched to any gene: 12. The CDR3 sequence: CASSPYGTSGKSYQETQYF. The CDR3 coding sequence is TGTGCCAGCAGCCCGTACGGGACTAGCGGGAAGTCGTACCAAGAGACCCAGTACTTC.

On this clonotype itself: A much larger clone differs from this one at a single base, so this may be a read error. This CDR3 is missing its conserved last phenylalanine or tryptophan, likely due to a read error. The rearrangement uses TRBV11-2 and TRBJ1-2; D is unresolved. This CDR3 is 13 amino acids long. Germline assignment: CDR1 SGHAT and CDR2 FQNNGV. V was clipped by 6 bases and J by 8 bases, with 16 bases between them. The DNA of the CDR3 is TGTGCCAGCAGTTTACCCGCGGAGGGCGGCTACACCCTC. Residues: CASSLPAEGGYTL.

Many counts were recorded for this clonotype. V usage is TRBV7-9 and J usage is TRBJ2-3; no clear D. Germline loops: CDR1 SEHNR, CDR2 FQNEAQ (reference sequence). The CDR3 has 15 residues. V dropped 1 base and J dropped 1 base, with 9 bases sitting between them. CDR3 region: CASSLVAGRTDTQYF. The CDR3 DNA sequence: TGTGCCAGCAGCTTAGTAGCAGGACGCACAGATACGCAGTATTTT. Complete variable domain (other parts from reference TRBV7-9 and TRBJ2-3): DTGVSQNPRHKITKRGQNVTFRCDPISEHNRLYWYRQTLGQGPEFLTYFQNEAQLEKSRLLSDRFSAERPKGSFSTLEIQRTEQGDSAMYLCASSLVAGRTDTQYFGPGTRLTVL.

The chain has TRBV11-2 and TRBJ1-3, with D uncertain. Trimming removed 1 base from V and 8 bases from J, with 6 bases in between. Germline assignment: CDR1 SGHAT and CDR2 FQNNGV. The CDR3 covers 12 residues. The CDR3 nucleotides are TGTGCCAGCAGCTTAGGAGACGACACCATATATTTT. Its translation: CASSLGDDTIYF.